This passage covers 25 T cell receptor beta chains from one sample sequenced in a study of shared clonotypes between healthy human individuals. Sequencing used immunoSEQ multiplex PCR; TCRdb keeps in-frame clones, though not all of them. The table lists about 680,000 clones, 73% of them singletons, with more than 1.5% in the top ten. Sequenced input: memory CD4+ T cells sorted from blood. The subset denotes: CD45RA-negative fraction. All receptors derive from a woman aged 30 to 39 in good health.

This clone was seen many times. The same CDR3 also results from other DNA sequences found in this sample. This chain uses TRBV11-2 with TRBJ2-3; unclear D gene. Trimming left V 2 bases short and J 4 bases short, with 1 base between. This CDR3 contains 11 residues. CDR1 SGHAT and CDR2 FQNNGV come from the germline V gene. The DNA of the CDR3 is TGTGCCAGCAGCTTATCAGATACGCAGTATTTT. It yields the protein CASSLSDTQYF.

The chain links TRBV10-3 to TRBJ2-1, with TRBD2 identical over 9 bases. V gave up 3 bases and J gave up 5 bases; unmatched junction bases: 5. This CDR3 has 15 amino acids. The germline V gene has CDR1 ENHRY and CDR2 SYGVKD. This CDR3 reads CAISEFSGSNNEQFF. The CDR3 region has the DNA TGTGCCATCAGTGAATTTAGCGGGAGCAACAATGAGCAGTTCTTC.

This clone has more than one count but fewer than ten. The chain couples TRBV2 to TRBJ2-3; a possible D gene is TRBD1 (6 bases). The CDR3 is 14 residues long. Trimming removed 4 bases from V and 3 bases from J, with 11 bases in between. In germline, CDR1 is SNHLY, CDR2 FYNNEI. The DNA of the CDR3 is TGTGCCAGCAGTGTTAACAGGGTTACAGATACGCAGTATTTT. Translated: CASSVNRVTDTQYF. The full variable domain, with the rest looked up from reference TRBV2 and TRBJ2-3, is EPEVTQTPSHQVTQMGQEVILRCVPISNHLYFYWYRQILGQKVEFLVSFYNNEISEKSEIFDDQFSVERPDGSNFTLKIRSTKLEDSAMYFCASSVNRVTDTQYFGPGTRLTVL.

The rearrangement joins TRBV28 to TRBJ2-7, with D maybe TRBD2 (6 bases). The germline CDR1 and CDR2 sequences are MDHEN and SYDVKM. CDR3 size: 14 residues. V was clipped by 6 bases and J by 2 bases, with 14 bases between them. For the CDR3, the DNA is TGTGCCAGCAGATCATGGGCGGGAACCTACGAGCAGTACTTC. This sequence encodes CASRSWAGTYEQYF.

This chain joins TRBV18 and TRBJ2-5, with 8 bases aligning to TRBD1. The CDR3 is made up of 18 amino acids. The germline V gene has CDR1 KGHSH and CDR2 LQKENI. Trimming at V came to 0 bases and at J to 5 bases, leaving 14 bases not matched to a gene. CDR3: CASSPPNRRTGPGETQYF. The CDR3 DNA follows: TGTGCCAGCTCACCACCGAATCGCAGGACAGGGCCCGGGGAGACCCAGTACTTC.

The chain has TRBV10-3 and TRBJ1-1, with D maybe TRBD1 (5 bases). Germline V gene data show CDR1 as ENHRY and CDR2 as SYGVKD. This CDR3 has 14 residues. V lost 6 bases, J lost 6 bases, and 17 bases lay in between. In DNA, the CDR3 is TGTGCCATCAGGGACGCTACAGGTTTCGCTGAAGCTTTCTTT. Translated, it gives CAIRDATGFAEAFF.

CDR3 DNA: TGTGCCAGCAGCTTAGGCAGCGCGGGAGGTGGAGATACGCAGTATTTT. This sequence encodes CASSLGSAGGGDTQYF. The chain has TRBV7-7 and TRBJ2-3; 8 bases map to TRBD2. CDR3 length equals 16 residues. CDR1 is SSHAT and CDR2 is FNYEAQ in the germline V gene (reference sequence). J lost 5 bases, V lost 1 base, and 8 bases had no gene match. The full variable domain, in which reference TRBV7-7 and TRBJ2-3 provide the parts outside the CDR3, is GAGVSQSPRYKVTKRGQDVTLRCDPISSHATLYWYQQALGQGPEFLTYFNYEAQPDKSGLPSDRFSAERPEGSISTLTIQRTEQRDSAMYRCASSLGSAGGGDTQYFGPGTRLTVL.

The rearrangement links TRBV5-1 to TRBJ2-2; D may be TRBD2 (6 bases). There are 13 residues in the CDR3. V was clipped by 5 bases and J by 6 bases, with 11 bases between them. CDR1 and CDR2 from the germline V gene are SGHRS and YFSETQ. CDR3 coding DNA: TGCGCCAGCAGACCGGGAGCCGCCGGGGAGCTGTTTTTT. Its protein is CASRPGAAGELFF.

V usage is TRBV28 and J usage is TRBJ2-7; 11 bases align to TRBD2. The CDR3 runs 14 residues. Germline V CDR1 and CDR2: MDHEN, SYDVKM. V lost 6 bases and J lost 4; bases outside the gene matches: 5. As DNA, the CDR3 is TGTGCCAGCAGCGTGGCTAGCGGGAGGTACGAGCAGTACTTC. It yields the protein CASSVASGRYEQYF.

The chain joins TRBV5-1 to TRBJ2-1; 7 bases align to TRBD1. This CDR3 is built from 18 residues. CDR1 is SGHRS and CDR2 is YFSETQ in the germline V gene. J gave up 6 bases and V 1 base, and 16 bases lay outside the gene matches. Here the CDR3 DNA reads TGCGCCAGCAGCTTGAGGGGGCCACAGATTAATACAATCAATGAGCAGTTCTTC. This encodes CASSLRGPQINTINEQFF.

This clone was picked up one time. The gene calls are TRBV5-1 and TRBJ1-4; D is perhaps TRBD1 (5 bases). This CDR3 region has 15 residues. The germline CDR1 and CDR2 sequences are SGHRS and YFSETQ. The V end was cut by 0 bases, the J end by 8 bases, with 14 bases between. CDR3 in DNA: TGCGCCAGCAGCTTGGCACCAGGAAGGGGCGAAAAACTGTTTTTT. Protein product: CASSLAPGRGEKLFF.

The V call is TRBV5-3, the J call TRBJ2-7; D may be TRBD2 (6 bases). TRBV5-3 is an ORF for which the function is uncertain. The CDR3 is made up of 15 amino acids. The V end lost 4 bases, the J end lost 4 bases, and 18 bases lay between the germline ends. The CDR3 protein is CARSRDSGGLYEQYF. The CDR3 DNA follows: TGTGCCAGAAGCCGGGACTCGGGCGGTCTTTACGAGCAGTACTTC.

This clone was picked up a small number of times. J is TRBJ2-1 and V is TRBV28; 10 bases are shared with TRBD2. The CDR3 is made up of 14 amino acids. V shed 6 bases, J shed 5 bases, and the junction held 4 bases outside the gene matches. The germline gives CDR1 MDHEN, CDR2 SYDVKM. The CDR3 is CASSRLAGDNEQFF. Here the CDR3 DNA reads TGTGCCAGCAGCCGACTAGCGGGCGACAATGAGCAGTTCTTC.

This clone was observed many times. This rearrangement joins TRBV5-4 to TRBJ2-1; no clear D. Germline V gene sequence: CDR1 SGHNT, CDR2 YYREEE (reference sequence). The V gene lost 7 bases and the J gene lost 0 bases, with 14 bases spanning the gap. The CDR3 is made up of 15 amino acids. Written as DNA, the CDR3 is TGTGCCAGCTCCCCCTCAACAATCTCCTACAATGAGCAGTTCTTC. This gives the protein CASSPSTISYNEQFF.

The chain recombines TRBV30 with TRBJ2-7; a possible D gene is TRBD1 (5 bases). There are 12 residues in the CDR3. Trimming cost V 4 bases and J 2 bases, with 9 bases left between them. CDR1 and CDR2 from the germline V gene are GTSNPN and SVGIG (reference sequence). The CDR3 protein is CAWKQETYEQYF. CDR3 nucleotides: TGTGCCTGGAAACAGGAGACCTACGAGCAGTACTTC.

The V call is TRBV5-1, the J call TRBJ2-5; no firm D call. V was cut by 1 base and J by 4 bases, with 17 bases left in between. The V gene's germline CDR1 is SGHRS and CDR2 YFSETQ. This CDR3 comprises 16 residues. The CDR3 nucleotides are TGCGCCAGCAGCTTGATAACCCCAATGGCAGCAGAGACCCAGTACTTC. Amino acids: CASSLITPMAAETQYF.

The V call is TRBV29-1, the J call TRBJ2-5; D remains ambiguous. The germline CDR1 and CDR2 sequences are SQVTM and ANQGSEA. CDR3 length: 12 residues. Trimming stripped 4 bases from V and 1 base from J, with 7 bases between. The CDR3 DNA follows: TGCAGCGTTGCTCTCAGCCAAGAGACCCAGTACTTC. It encodes CSVALSQETQYF.

The V gene is TRBV28, the J gene TRBJ1-2, with 9 nucleotides matching TRBD1. The CDR3 covers 14 residues. Per germline, CDR1 MDHEN and CDR2 SYDVKM. Trimming took 4 bases from V and 8 from J; bases not matched to a gene: 8. The CDR3 DNA reads as TGTGCCAGCAGTTCCTACAGGGGGCATGGGGGCTACACCTTC. Translation gives CASSSYRGHGGYTF.

V and J are TRBV6-1 and TRBJ1-5; maybe TRBD1 (5 bases). This CDR3 is built from 15 residues. The V gene's germline CDR1 is MNHNS and CDR2 SASEGT. V lost 4 bases, J lost 4 bases, and 14 bases lay in between. The CDR3 nucleotides are TGTGCCAGCAGTGTGGGGCGGATTCTTAATCAGCCCCAGCATTTT. It translates to CASSVGRILNQPQHF.

V gene TRBV2 combines with J gene TRBJ2-3; possibly TRBD1 for D (6 bases). The V and J ends lost 7 bases and 6 bases respectively, with 11 bases between them. The CDR3 is 12 amino acids. Germline assignment: CDR1 SNHLY and CDR2 FYNNEI. CDR3 DNA sequence: TGTGCCAGCACGATGAGGGGGGATACGCAGTATTTT. This codes for CASTMRGDTQYF.

This sequence joins TRBV10-1 and TRBJ2-2; D is possibly TRBD1 (6 bases). There are 12 residues in the CDR3. Trimming took off 6 bases at V and 5 bases at J, with 7 bases between the two ends. Germline V gives CDR1 WNHNN, CDR2 SYGVQD (reference sequence). The CDR3 nucleotides are TGCGCCAGCAGGCAGGGGACCGGGGAGCTGTTTTTT. Translation gives CASRQGTGELFF.

This chain joins TRBV25-1 and TRBJ2-1; unclear D gene. Trimming took off 3 bases at V and 7 bases at J, with 7 bases between the two ends. This CDR3 spans 12 amino acids. Per germline, CDR1 MGHDK and CDR2 SYGVNS. CDR3: CASSDAANEQFF. CDR3 DNA sequence: TGTGCCAGCAGTGATGCCGCAAATGAGCAGTTCTTC.

V gene TRBV6-6 combines with J gene TRBJ2-2; 8 positions agree with TRBD1. This CDR3 contains 14 residues. The germline V gene encodes CDR1 MNHNY and CDR2 SVGAGI (reference sequence). V trimming: 7 bases; J trimming: 0 bases; junction bases outside the gene matches: 1. The CDR3 here is CASKGQANTGELFF. For the CDR3, the DNA is TGTGCCAGCAAGGGACAGGCGAACACCGGGGAGCTGTTTTTT.

The chain carries TRBV7-8 and TRBJ2-3; a possible D gene is TRBD2 (6 bases). The CDR3 totals 13 residues. Germline V CDR1 and CDR2: SGHVS, FQNEAQ. The ends were cut back, 5 bases at V and 6 bases at J, with 12 bases in the middle. The CDR3 protein is CASSPRGYDTQYF. The CDR3 bases are TGTGCCAGCAGCCCCCGGGGGTACGATACGCAGTATTTT.

This clone was observed a handful of times. The rearrangement joins TRBV18 to TRBJ2-7, with TRBD1 matching over 9 bases. CDR1 and CDR2 (germline): KGHSH, LQKENI. The V and J ends lost 3 bases and 1 base, in that order; junction bases with no gene match: 4. This CDR3 region has 15 residues. The CDR3 sequence: CASSPGQGGSYEQYF. The CDR3 DNA follows: TGTGCCAGCTCACCGGGACAGGGAGGATCCTACGAGCAGTACTTC. The whole variable domain, remainder taken from reference TRBV18 and TRBJ2-7, is NAGVMQNPRHLVRRRGQEARLRCSPMKGHSHVYWYRQLPEEGLKFMVYLQKENIIDESGMPKERFSAEFPKEGPSILRIQQVVRGDSAAYFCASSPGQGGSYEQYFGPGTRLTVT.